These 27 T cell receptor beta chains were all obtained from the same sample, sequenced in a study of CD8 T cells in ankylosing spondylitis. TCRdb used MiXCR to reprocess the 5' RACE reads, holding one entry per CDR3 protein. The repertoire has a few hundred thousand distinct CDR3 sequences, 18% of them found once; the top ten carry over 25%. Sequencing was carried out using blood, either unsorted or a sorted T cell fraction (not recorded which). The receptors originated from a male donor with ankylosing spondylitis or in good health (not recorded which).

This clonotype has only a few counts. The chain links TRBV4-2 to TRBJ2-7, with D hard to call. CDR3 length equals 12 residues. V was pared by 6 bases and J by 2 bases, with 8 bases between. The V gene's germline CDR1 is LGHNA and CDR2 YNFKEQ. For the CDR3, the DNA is TGTGCCAGCAGGGGCGAGGCCTACGAGCAGTACTTC. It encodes CASRGEAYEQYF.

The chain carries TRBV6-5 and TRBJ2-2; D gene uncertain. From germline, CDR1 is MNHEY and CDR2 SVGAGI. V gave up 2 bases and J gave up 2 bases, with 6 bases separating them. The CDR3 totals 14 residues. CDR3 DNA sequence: TGTGCCAGCAGTTACCCCCAAAACACCGGGGAGCTGTTTTTT. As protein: CASSYPQNTGELFF.

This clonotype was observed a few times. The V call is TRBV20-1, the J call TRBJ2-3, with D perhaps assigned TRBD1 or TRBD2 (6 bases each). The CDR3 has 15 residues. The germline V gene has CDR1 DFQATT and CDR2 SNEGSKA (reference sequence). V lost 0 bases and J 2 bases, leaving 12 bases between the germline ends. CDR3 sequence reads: CSARDLGGPTDTQYF. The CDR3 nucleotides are TGCAGTGCTAGAGATCTCGGGGGCCCCACAGATACGCAGTATTTT.

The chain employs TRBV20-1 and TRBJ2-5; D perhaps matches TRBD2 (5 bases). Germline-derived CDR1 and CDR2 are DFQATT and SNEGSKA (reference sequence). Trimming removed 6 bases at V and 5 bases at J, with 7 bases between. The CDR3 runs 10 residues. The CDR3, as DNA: TGCAGTGCGACGGGGGAGACCCAGTACTTC. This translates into CSATGETQYF.

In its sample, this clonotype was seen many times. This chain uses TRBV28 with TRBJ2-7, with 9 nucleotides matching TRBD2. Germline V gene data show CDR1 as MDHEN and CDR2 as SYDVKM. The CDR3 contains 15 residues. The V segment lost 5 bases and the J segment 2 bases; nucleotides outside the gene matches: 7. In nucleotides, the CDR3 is TGTGCCAGCAGTGGGGGGACTAGCTTCGCCTACGAGCAGTACTTC. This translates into CASSGGTSFAYEQYF.

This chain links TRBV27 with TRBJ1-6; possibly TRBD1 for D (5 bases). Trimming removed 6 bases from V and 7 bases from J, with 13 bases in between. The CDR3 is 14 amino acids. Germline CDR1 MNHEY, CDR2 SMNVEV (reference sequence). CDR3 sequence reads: CASSAGTGNSPLHF. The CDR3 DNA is TGTGCCAGCAGCGCCGGGACGGGAAATTCACCCCTCCACTTT.

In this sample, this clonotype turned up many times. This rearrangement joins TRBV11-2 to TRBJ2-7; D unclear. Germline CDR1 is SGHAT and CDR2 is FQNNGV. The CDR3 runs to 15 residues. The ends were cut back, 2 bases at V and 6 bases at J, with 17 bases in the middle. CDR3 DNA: TGTGCCAGCAGCTTAAGCACGGGCCAGTTGCGCGAGCAGTACTTC. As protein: CASSLSTGQLREQYF.

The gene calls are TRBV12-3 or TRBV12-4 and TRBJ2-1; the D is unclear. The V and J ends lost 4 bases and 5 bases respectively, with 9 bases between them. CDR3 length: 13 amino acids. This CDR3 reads CASSSFDNNEQFF. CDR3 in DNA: TGTGCCAGCAGTTCCTTTGACAACAATGAGCAGTTCTTC.

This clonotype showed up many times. The CDR3 is CASSVAGQGHEQYF. CDR3 DNA: TGTGCCAGCAGCGTAGCCGGACAGGGGCACGAGCAGTACTTC. The chain is built from TRBV9 and TRBJ2-7; 9 bases are shared with TRBD1. The V and J ends lost 0 bases and 5 bases, in that order; junction bases with no gene match: 3. Germline CDR1 SGDLS, CDR2 YYNGEE. CDR3 length: 14 residues.

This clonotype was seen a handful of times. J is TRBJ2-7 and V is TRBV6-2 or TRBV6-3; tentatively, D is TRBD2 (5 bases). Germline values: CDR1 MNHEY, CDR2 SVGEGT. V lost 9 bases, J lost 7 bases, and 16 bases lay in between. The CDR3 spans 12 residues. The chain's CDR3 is CASSSYPGEQYF. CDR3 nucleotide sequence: TGTGCCAGTTCGTCCTATCCGGGGGAGCAGTACTTC.

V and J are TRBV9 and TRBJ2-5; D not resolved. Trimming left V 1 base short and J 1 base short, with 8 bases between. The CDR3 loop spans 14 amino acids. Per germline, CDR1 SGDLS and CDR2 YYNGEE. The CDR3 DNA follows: TGTGCCAGCAGCGTAAGGGCCAGCCAAGAGACCCAGTACTTC. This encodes CASSVRASQETQYF.

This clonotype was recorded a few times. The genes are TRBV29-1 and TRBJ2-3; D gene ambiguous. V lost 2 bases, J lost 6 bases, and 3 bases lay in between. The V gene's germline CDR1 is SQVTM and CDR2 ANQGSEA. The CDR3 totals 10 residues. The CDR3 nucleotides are TGCAGCGTTGAATCCGATACGCAGTATTTT. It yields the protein CSVESDTQYF.

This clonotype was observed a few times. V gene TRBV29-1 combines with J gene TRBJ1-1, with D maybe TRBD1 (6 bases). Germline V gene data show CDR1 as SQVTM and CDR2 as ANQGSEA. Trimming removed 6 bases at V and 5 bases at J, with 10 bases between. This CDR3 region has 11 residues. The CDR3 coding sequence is TGCAGCGTCCCGAGGGGGACTGAAGCTTTCTTT. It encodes CSVPRGTEAFF.

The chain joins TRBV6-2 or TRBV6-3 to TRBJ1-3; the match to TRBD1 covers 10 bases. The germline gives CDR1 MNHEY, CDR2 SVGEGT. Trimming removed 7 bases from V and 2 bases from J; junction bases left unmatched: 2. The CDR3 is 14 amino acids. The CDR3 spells CASTGTGAGNTIYF. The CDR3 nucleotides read TGTGCCAGCACCGGGACAGGGGCTGGAAACACCATATATTTT.

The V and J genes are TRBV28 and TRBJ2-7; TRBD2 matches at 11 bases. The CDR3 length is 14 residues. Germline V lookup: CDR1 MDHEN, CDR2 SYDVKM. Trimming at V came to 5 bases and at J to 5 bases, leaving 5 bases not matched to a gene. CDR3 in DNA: TGTGCCAGCAGTGCACCGGGACTAGCGGACGAGCAGTACTTC. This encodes CASSAPGLADEQYF.

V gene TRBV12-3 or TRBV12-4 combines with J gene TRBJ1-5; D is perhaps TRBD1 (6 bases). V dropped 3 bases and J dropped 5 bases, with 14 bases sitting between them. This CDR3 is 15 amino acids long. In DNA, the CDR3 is TGTGCCAGCAGTTTCGAGACAGGAGATTATCAGCCCCAGCATTTT. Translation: CASSFETGDYQPQHF.

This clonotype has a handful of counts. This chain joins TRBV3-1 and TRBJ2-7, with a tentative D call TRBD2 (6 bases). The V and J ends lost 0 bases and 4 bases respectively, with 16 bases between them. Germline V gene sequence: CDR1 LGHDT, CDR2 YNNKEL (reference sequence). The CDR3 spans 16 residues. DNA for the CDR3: TGTGCCAGCAGCCAAGAGGTGGGGGAGGCCGGGTACGAGCAGTACTTC. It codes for CASSQEVGEAGYEQYF.

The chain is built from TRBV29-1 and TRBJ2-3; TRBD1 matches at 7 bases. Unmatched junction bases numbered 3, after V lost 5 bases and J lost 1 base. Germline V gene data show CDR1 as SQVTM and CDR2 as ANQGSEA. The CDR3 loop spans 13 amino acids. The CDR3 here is CSVSGTGTDTQYF. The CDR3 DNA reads TGCAGCGTTTCCGGGACAGGCACAGATACGCAGTATTTT.

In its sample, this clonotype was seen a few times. CDR3 nucleotide sequence: TGTGCCAGCAGCTTAGGAGGGAATACAGGAGATACGCAGTATTTT. Encoded protein: CASSLGGNTGDTQYF. The chain employs TRBV7-6 and TRBJ2-3; D tentatively fits TRBD1 or TRBD2 (5 bases each). V was trimmed by 1 base and J by 5 bases, leaving 13 bases between them. This CDR3 spans 15 amino acids. Germline assignment: CDR1 SGHVS and CDR2 FNYEAQ.

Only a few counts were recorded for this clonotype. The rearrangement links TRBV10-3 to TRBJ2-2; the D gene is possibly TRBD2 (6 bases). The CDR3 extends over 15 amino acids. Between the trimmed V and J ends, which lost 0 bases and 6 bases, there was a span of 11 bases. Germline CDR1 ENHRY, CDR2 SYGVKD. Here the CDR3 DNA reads TGTGCCATCAGTGAGTCGGCAACTAGCCCCGGGGAGCTGTTTTTT. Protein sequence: CAISESATSPGELFF.

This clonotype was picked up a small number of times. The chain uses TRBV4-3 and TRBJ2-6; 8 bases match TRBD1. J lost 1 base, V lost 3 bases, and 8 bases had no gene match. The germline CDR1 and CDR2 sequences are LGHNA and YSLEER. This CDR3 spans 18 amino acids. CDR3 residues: CASSQDREYISGANVLTF. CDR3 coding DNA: TGCGCCAGCAGCCAGGACAGGGAGTACATATCTGGGGCCAACGTCCTGACTTTC.

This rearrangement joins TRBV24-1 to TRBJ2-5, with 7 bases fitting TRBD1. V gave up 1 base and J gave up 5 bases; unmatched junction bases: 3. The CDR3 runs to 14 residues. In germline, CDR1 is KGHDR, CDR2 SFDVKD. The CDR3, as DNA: TGTGCCACCAGTGATTTCCCCAGGGGGGAGACCCAGTACTTC. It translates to CATSDFPRGETQYF.

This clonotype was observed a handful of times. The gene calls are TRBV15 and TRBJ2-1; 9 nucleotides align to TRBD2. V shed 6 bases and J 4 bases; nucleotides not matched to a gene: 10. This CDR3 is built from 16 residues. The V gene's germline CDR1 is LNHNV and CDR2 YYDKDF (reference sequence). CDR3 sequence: CATSPVTSGLYNEQFF. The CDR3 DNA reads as TGTGCCACCAGTCCGGTGACTAGCGGATTATACAATGAGCAGTTCTTC.

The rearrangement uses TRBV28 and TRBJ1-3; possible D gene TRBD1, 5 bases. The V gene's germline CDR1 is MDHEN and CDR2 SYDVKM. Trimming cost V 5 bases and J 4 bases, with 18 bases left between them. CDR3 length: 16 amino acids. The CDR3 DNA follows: TGTGCCAGCAGTCCACCGACCGGGACGTTGGGAAACACCATATATTTT. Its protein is CASSPPTGTLGNTIYF.

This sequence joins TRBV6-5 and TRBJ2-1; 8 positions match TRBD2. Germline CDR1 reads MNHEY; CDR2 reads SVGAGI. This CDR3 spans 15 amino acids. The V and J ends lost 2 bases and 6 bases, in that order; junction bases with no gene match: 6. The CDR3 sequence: CASSYAASGRNEQFF. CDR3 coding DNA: TGTGCCAGCAGTTACGCGGCTAGCGGGCGCAATGAGCAGTTCTTC.

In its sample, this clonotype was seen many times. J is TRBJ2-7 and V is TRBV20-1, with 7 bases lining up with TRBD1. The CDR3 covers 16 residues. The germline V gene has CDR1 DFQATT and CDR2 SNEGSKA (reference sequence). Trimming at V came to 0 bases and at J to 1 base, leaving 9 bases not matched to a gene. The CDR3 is CSARETDRQVSYEQYF. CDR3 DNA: TGCAGTGCTAGAGAGACGGACAGGCAGGTATCCTACGAGCAGTACTTC.

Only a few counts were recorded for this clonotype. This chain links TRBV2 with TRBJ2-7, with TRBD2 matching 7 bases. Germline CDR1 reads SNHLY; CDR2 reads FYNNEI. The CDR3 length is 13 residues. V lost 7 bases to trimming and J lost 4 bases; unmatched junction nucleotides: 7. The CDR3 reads CASMSREKYEQYF. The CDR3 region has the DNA TGTGCCAGCATGTCGCGGGAGAAGTACGAGCAGTACTTC.